Listed here are 21 T cell receptor beta chains from one sample, sequenced in a study of beta chain features in type 1 diabetes. As every portion of the isolated RNA was reverse transcribed, the sequencing read expressed TCRB transcripts. Sequencing was performed with immunoSEQ multiplex PCR; in TCRdb, only in-frame clones are kept and a portion is missing. The sample includes some 250,000 clones, 25% to 30% of them seen just once. Sequenced: central memory CD4+ T cells from blood. Source of these receptors: a man aged 25-45 years in good health.

This clone was counted between two and nine times. This chain joins TRBV29-1 and TRBJ2-1; D is perhaps TRBD2 (6 bases). Germline CDR1 and CDR2: SQVTM and ANQGSEA. V was cut by 0 bases and J by 10 bases, with 13 bases left in between. CDR3 length: 13 residues. The CDR3 region has the DNA TGCAGCGTTGAAGAAGGAGGGAAGGACGAGCAGTTCTTC. This encodes CSVEEGGKDEQFF.

The V gene is TRBV7-9, the J gene TRBJ2-3; tentative D call: TRBD2 (7 bases). The CDR3 is made up of 18 amino acids. The ends were cut back, 3 bases at V and 0 bases at J, with 19 bases in the middle. Germline values: CDR1 SEHNR, CDR2 FQNEAQ (reference sequence). CDR3 bases: TGTGCCAGCAGCTTCCCGGGGGGCAGGCTTTGGAGCACAGATACGCAGTATTTT. Translation: CASSFPGGRLWSTDTQYF.

This clone was picked up a small number of times. The chain employs TRBV7-2 and TRBJ2-3, with 10 bases identical to TRBD2. Germline V CDR1 and CDR2: SGHTA, FQGNSA. Trimming removed 2 bases from V and 14 bases from J; junction bases left unmatched: 10. This CDR3 spans 14 amino acids. CDR3 loop: CASSLLLAGAAVYF. DNA of the CDR3: TGTGCCAGCAGCTTATTGCTAGCGGGAGCGGCCGTGTATTTT.

This clone has just a few counts. The V gene is TRBV27, the J gene TRBJ2-7, with D unresolved. CDR1 and CDR2 from the germline V gene are MNHEY and SMNVEV (reference sequence). The CDR3 covers 16 residues. Trimming cost V 5 bases and J 6 bases, with 23 bases left between them. This chain's CDR3 is CASSPSLIAAIREQYF. The DNA of the CDR3 is TGTGCCAGCAGTCCGAGCCTGATTGCGGCCATTCGCGAGCAGTACTTC.

This clone showed up just a few times. This sequence joins TRBV15 and TRBJ2-3; 7 bases map to TRBD2. CDR1 LNHNV and CDR2 YYDKDF come from the germline V gene (reference sequence). The length of the CDR3 is 16 residues. Losses at the gene ends were 6 bases for V and 4 bases for J; bases not matched to a gene: 13. CDR3 sequence: CATRRTAGTNSDTQYF. In nucleotides, the CDR3 is TGTGCCACCAGGAGAACGGCCGGGACTAATTCAGATACGCAGTATTTT.

The genes are TRBV30 and TRBJ1-5; a weak D match, TRBD1 (5 bases). With 4 bases removed from V and 3 bases from J, the gap between germline ends came to 13 bases. CDR3 length: 14 residues. Germline V gene lookup returns CDR1 GTSNPN and CDR2 SVGIG (reference sequence). CDR3 sequence reads: CAWNSGTYNQPQHF. The CDR3 coding sequence is TGTGCCTGGAACTCCGGGACCTACAATCAGCCCCAGCATTTT. The variable domain in full, with the rest retrieved from reference TRBV30 and TRBJ1-5, is SQTIHQWPATLVQPVGSPLSLECTVEGTSNPNLYWYRQAAGRGLQLLFYSVGIGQISSEVPQNLSASRPQDRQFILSSKKLLLSDSGFYLCAWNSGTYNQPQHFGDGTRLSIL.

This clone was detected a few times. The V and J genes are TRBV5-4 and TRBJ2-6; D unresolved. Germline V lookup: CDR1 SGHNT, CDR2 YYREEE (reference sequence). V lost 1 base, J lost 0 bases, and 8 bases lay in between. The CDR3 has 16 residues. The CDR3 here is CASSLLGRSGANVLTF. CDR3 bases: TGTGCCAGCAGCTTGCTAGGCCGCTCTGGGGCCAACGTCCTGACTTTC.

V and J are TRBV6-5 and TRBJ1-1, with D maybe TRBD1 (5 bases). The CDR3 totals 13 residues. The ends were cut back, 4 bases at V and 5 bases at J, with 11 bases in the middle. Germline V lookup: CDR1 MNHEY, CDR2 SVGAGI. The CDR3 sequence is CASSSAGETEAFF. The CDR3 DNA is TGTGCCAGCAGTTCTGCGGGGGAAACTGAAGCTTTCTTT.

This clone has a handful of counts. The sample carries other DNA sequences with the same CDR3. The chain employs TRBV7-9 and TRBJ2-3, with a tentative D call TRBD2 (5 bases). The CDR3 consists of 15 residues. V lost 0 bases, J lost 0 bases, and 7 bases lay in between. Looked up from germline, CDR1 is SEHNR and CDR2 is FQNEAQ (reference sequence). CDR3 in amino acids: CASSLASGSTDTQYF. The CDR3 DNA reads as TGTGCCAGCAGCTTAGCGTCGGGGAGCACAGATACGCAGTATTTT.

This clone was counted a few times. A much larger clonotype is one base distant, so this may be a read error. In DNA form, the CDR3 reads TGTGGCTGGAAGGCCCTCGGGGAGACCCAGTACTTC. Its translation is CGWKALGETQYF. The gene calls are TRBV30 and TRBJ2-5; D is unresolved. This CDR3 contains 12 residues. CDR1 GTSNPN and CDR2 SVGIG come from the germline V gene (reference sequence). The full variable domain, its missing parts supplied by reference TRBV30 and TRBJ2-5, is SQTIHQWPATLVQPVGSPLSLECTVEGTSNPNLYWYRQAAGRGLQLLFYSVGIGQISSEVPQNLSASRPQDRQFILSSKKLLLSDSGFYLCGWKALGETQYFGPGTRLLVL.

V usage is TRBV29-1 and J usage is TRBJ2-5, with TRBD2 matching 13 bases. Germline values: CDR1 SQVTM, CDR2 ANQGSEA. The CDR3 consists of 14 residues. The junction had 1 base not matched to a gene; V was cut back by 6 bases and J by 0 bases. The CDR3 reads CSVGTSGDQETQYF. The CDR3 DNA reads TGCAGCGTAGGGACTAGCGGGGACCAAGAGACCCAGTACTTC.

The chain has TRBV29-1 and TRBJ2-5, with 8 bases aligning to TRBD2. V dropped 4 bases and J dropped 5; count of bases not matched to a gene: 9. Germline loops: CDR1 SQVTM, CDR2 ANQGSEA. The CDR3 consists of 14 residues. CDR3: CSVAPGRAGETQYF. The CDR3 bases are TGCAGCGTTGCTCCCGGGAGGGCAGGGGAGACCCAGTACTTC.

The chain uses TRBV10-3 and TRBJ2-3, with 9 bases aligning to TRBD2. The CDR3 extends over 14 amino acids. Germline-derived CDR1 and CDR2 are ENHRY and SYGVKD. The trim removed 6 bases at V and 6 bases at J, leaving 7 bases unmatched. This chain's CDR3 is CAISPGLAADTQYF. CDR3 DNA: TGTGCCATCAGCCCGGGACTAGCAGCCGATACGCAGTATTTT.

The V and J genes are TRBV9 and TRBJ2-6; 8 bases map to TRBD1. Germline V gene sequence: CDR1 SGDLS, CDR2 YYNGEE. The CDR3 is 18 residues long. The V segment lost 0 bases and the J segment 0 bases; nucleotides outside the gene matches: 5. CDR3 DNA sequence: TGTGCCAGCAGCGTAGGACAGGGGACCTTCTCTGGGGCCAACGTCCTGACTTTC. Amino acids: CASSVGQGTFSGANVLTF. The full variable domain, with the rest looked up from reference TRBV9 and TRBJ2-6, is DSGVTQTPKHLITATGQRVTLRCSPRSGDLSVYWYQQSLDQGLQFLIQYYNGEERAKGNILERFSAQQFPDLHSELNLSSLELGDSALYFCASSVGQGTFSGANVLTFGAGSRLTVL.

This clone was detected a few times. V usage is TRBV5-4 and J usage is TRBJ1-5; the D is unclear. The V gene lost 0 bases and the J gene lost 6 bases, with 10 bases spanning the gap. The CDR3 is 14 amino acids. Germline CDR1 reads SGHNT; CDR2 reads YYREEE (reference sequence). The CDR3 DNA follows: TGTGCCAGCAGCTTGGACGGGGTCGGTCAGCCCCAGCATTTT. It encodes CASSLDGVGQPQHF. Looking up the rest from reference TRBV5-4 and TRBJ1-5 gives the full variable domain: ETGVTQSPTHLIKTRGQQVTLRCSSQSGHNTVSWYQQALGQGPQFIFQYYREEENGRGNFPPRFSGLQFPNYSSELNVNALELDDSALYLCASSLDGVGQPQHFGDGTRLSIL.

The V and J genes are TRBV5-1 and TRBJ2-1; D not certain. The V gene's germline CDR1 is SGHRS and CDR2 YFSETQ. The V and J ends lost 0 bases and 9 bases respectively, with 13 bases between them. The CDR3 is 14 amino acids. The DNA of the CDR3 is TGCGCCAGCAGCTTGGGAGAGCTTCTCGGTGAGCAGTTCTTC. Encoded protein: CASSLGELLGEQFF.

DNA for the CDR3: TGCACCAGCAGCCCGGACAGCGGGAGCTCCTACGAGCAGTACTTC. It specifies CTSSPDSGSSYEQYF. The chain carries TRBV1 and TRBJ2-7; TRBD2 is taken as the D call from the table, unchecked against the DNA. TRBV1 is a pseudogene. The CDR3 sequence is 15 residues long.

In its sample, this clone was seen a few times. The chain combines TRBV18 with TRBJ2-1; D unclear. CDR1 and CDR2 from the germline V gene are KGHSH and LQKENI. V shed 0 bases and J shed 6 bases, with 6 bases lying between them. This CDR3 is 13 amino acids long. CDR3 DNA: TGTGCCAGCTCACCACCGGCCGGCAATGAGCAGTTCTTC. Encoded protein: CASSPPAGNEQFF.

The chain combines TRBV7-9 with TRBJ2-3, with a possible D match to TRBD1 (5 bases). The germline V gene has CDR1 SEHNR and CDR2 FQNEAQ (reference sequence). The V end was cut by 6 bases, the J end by 1 base, with 14 bases between. This CDR3 is built from 15 residues. CDR3 nucleotide sequence: TGTGCCAGCAGTTTCGGGCAGGGTGGCACAGATACGCAGTATTTT. This sequence encodes CASSFGQGGTDTQYF.

This clone was counted only a few times. This rearrangement joins TRBV19 to TRBJ1-2; no definite D call. Germline V gene sequence: CDR1 LNHDA, CDR2 SQIVND (reference sequence). The CDR3 runs 14 residues. V was cut by 3 bases and J by 0 bases, with 8 bases left in between. CDR3 nucleotide sequence: TGTGCCAGTAGTATTGGGCCAGCTAACTATGGCTACACCTTC. It is translated as CASSIGPANYGYTF.

The rearrangement joins TRBV7-8 to TRBJ2-3, with unresolved D. The CDR3 sequence is 12 residues long. The V gene lost 7 bases and the J gene lost 5 bases, with 10 bases spanning the gap. CDR1 SGHVS and CDR2 FQNEAQ come from the germline V gene. The CDR3 reads CASTLVGDTQYF. In DNA, the CDR3 is TGTGCCAGCACCCTAGTGGGAGATACGCAGTATTTT.